This paragraph reports one T cell receptor (beta chain). The antigen is undetermined. These data are taken from a study of shared clonotypes between healthy human individuals. Overall study context: Those who served as donors were a couple of women and three men between the ages of 18 and 49.

It was CD45RO-negative cells, positively selected for CCR7, that made up naive CD8 cells, with terminally differentiated effector memory CD45RA+ cells excluded. Assay: immunoSEQ multiplex PCR; the TCRdb copy retains only in-frame clones and omits some. This repertoire shows about 1,800,000 clones, about 95% found once; its top ten account for 0.95% to 1.5%. Germline values: CDR1 MNHEY, CDR2 SMNVEV (reference sequence). The V segment lost 0 bases and the J segment 4 bases; nucleotides outside the gene matches: 10. This CDR3 has 18 amino acids. Study-wide results and caveats: Genetic and exposure-history diversity was limited by the small donor number.

The sequenced sample consisted of naive CD8+ T cells sorted from blood. This receptor was taken from a man aged 18 to 35 in good health. The chain employs TRBV27 and TRBJ2-1, with TRBD2 identical over 9 bases. Here the CDR3 DNA reads TGTGCCAGCAGTTTATCACCCCCCTCTAGCGGGACTTACAATGAGCAGTTCTTC. Residues: CASSLSPPSSGTYNEQFF.